The entry below gives a single TCR beta chain sequence along with its context. Antigen specificity is unknown. Clinicians diagnosed patients from clinical symptoms, serum thyroxine and TRAb, thyroid ultrasound and orbital computed tomography. The source of the PBMCs was more than 9.5 ml of fresh peripheral blood. The sample originates from a study of T cells in Graves' hyperthyroidism and ophthalmopathy. The wider study: Upon initial diagnosis and before any treatment, peripheral blood was collected.

Regions amplified from RNA transcripts were the TCR beta CDR3 regions. Using the HTBI primer set, a first-round RT-PCR was run on the TCR CDR3. MiXCR was run by TCRdb on the multiplex PCR reads, yielding one entry per CDR3 protein. The sample yields a few hundred thousand distinct CDR3 sequences, roughly 25% seen once. The CDR3 extends over 15 amino acids. The V and J ends lost 5 bases and 0 bases, in that order; junction bases with no gene match: 6. Per the germline V gene, CDR1 is SGHNT and CDR2 is YENEEA. Notes on the study in general: Blood also showed most of the thyroid clonotypes that were expanded above 0.001.

The receptor's source is a man in his fifties with Graves' hyperthyroidism. The sequenced material came from blood. The J gene is TRBJ1-1, the V gene TRBV11-3, with 7 bases fitting TRBD1. The chain's CDR3 is CASSAIQGLNTEAFF. CDR3 sequence (DNA): TGTGCCAGCAGCGCCATACAGGGGTTGAACACTGAAGCTTTCTTT.